The rows below give T cell receptor beta chains drawn from one sample of a study of OX40 agonist ivuxolimab in advanced cancers. Only in-frame clones appear in the TCRdb table, and some are missing; sequencing was by immunoSEQ multiplex PCR. The sample has 43,000 or so clones; about 86% are singletons. The starting material was CD4+ or CD8+ T cells sorted from blood, obtained in a trial of the OX40 agonist ivuxolimab. These receptor sequences come from an adult with an advanced solid tumor such as melanoma, head and neck, liver or kidney cancer. The CDR3 runs from the conserved cysteine through the conserved F or W. Fields, in order: clone size, V gene, D gene, J gene, CDR3 DNA, CDR3 protein. The D gene is left open where the match is weak. Expanded clones get a size class; other rows say once, few or many, or leave the size out.

>-|TRBV7-3|TRBD1|TRBJ1-6
TGTGCCAGCAGCGCCGGACAGGCAAATTCACCCCTCCACTTT
CASSAGQANSPLHF
>-|TRBV6-4|-|TRBJ1-5
TGTGCCAGCACCAAGAAAAGCAATCAGCCCCAGCATTTT
CASTKKSNQPQHF
>-|TRBV18|-|TRBJ2-3
TGTGCCAGCCGCACTACTAGCACAGATACGCAGTATTTT
CASRTTSTDTQYF
>-|TRBV19|-|TRBJ2-1
TGTGCCAGTAGTATTGCGGCTAGGTTCAATGAGCAGTTCTTC
CASSIAARFNEQFF
>-|TRBV6-5|-|TRBJ1-1
TGTGCCAGCAGTTACTCGTCGTCAAGGGAGAAGAAGCAGGCTTTCTTT
CASSYSSSREKKQAFF
>-|TRBV28|-|TRBJ2-7
TGTGCCAGCGGGACCTCGGGACACCCTAACGAGCAGTACTTC
CASGTSGHPNEQYF
>-|TRBV21-1|-|TRBJ1-6
TGTGCCAGCAGCAAAGCAGGGGACTCCTATAATTCACCCCTCCACTTT
CASSKAGDSYNSPLHF
>-|TRBV29-1|-|TRBJ1-2
TGCAGCGTTGAAGGTCAGGCAGGGGAAGGCTACACCTTC
CSVEGQAGEGYTF
>-|TRBV2|-|TRBJ2-7
TGTGCCAGCACCTTTACTGAGTACGAGCAGTACTTC
CASTFTEYEQYF
>once|TRBV30|-|TRBJ1-1
TGTGCCTGGAGTGTAAGGGCAGGAGTGAACACTGAAGCTTTCTTT
CAWSVRAGVNTEAFF
>once|TRBV19|-|TRBJ2-1
TGTGCCAGTAGTATAGGCGGCGGGTTTAGCTACAATGAGCAGTTCTTC
CASSIGGGFSYNEQFF
>-|TRBV6-5|TRBD2|TRBJ2-3
TGTGCCAGCAGTTTCGGACTAGCGGGTCCCTCAGATACGCAGTATTTT
CASSFGLAGPSDTQYF
>-|TRBV9|TRBD2|TRBJ2-5
TGTGCCAGCAGCGTAGTAGGAGGGAGGGCGGAGACCCAGTACTTC
CASSVVGGRAETQYF
>-|TRBV6-4|-|TRBJ1-3
TGTGCCAGCAGTTTGGTGACCAGCTCTGGAAACACCATATATTTT
CASSLVTSSGNTIYF
>-|TRBV28|TRBD1|TRBJ1-2
TGTGCCAGCAGTCCTACAGGGGGTAGCGGCTACACCTTC
CASSPTGGSGYTF
>once|TRBV19|-|TRBJ1-6
TGTGCCAGTCAAGAGACAGCCTCCTATAATTCACCCCTCCACTTT
CASQETASYNSPLHF
>once|TRBV6-1|-|TRBJ1-1
TGTGCCAGCAGTGAAAGGGGTCTTGGCACTGAAGCTTTCTTT
CASSERGLGTEAFF
>-|TRBV6-1|TRBD1|TRBJ2-7
TGTGCCAGCAGCCCGGACAGGGGCCGGGTTGGAGAGCAGTACTTC
CASSPDRGRVGEQYF
>-|TRBV7-8|TRBD1|TRBJ1-5
TGTGCCAGCAGCTGGACAGGGGCCGGTAGCAATCAGCCCCAGCATTTT
CASSWTGAGSNQPQHF
>-|TRBV6-1|-|TRBJ2-1
TGTGCCAGCAGGGACCTTCAAGGTTGGATAAATGAGCAGTTCTTC
CASRDLQGWINEQFF
>-|TRBV28|TRBD1|TRBJ2-5
TGTGCCAGCAGTTCCCACGACAGGGCTAAGACCCAGTACTTC
CASSSHDRAKTQYF
>-|TRBV9|TRBD1|TRBJ2-1
TGTGCCAGCAGCGTAGCTGGTCGGCAGGGGGTCGATGAGCAGTTCTTC
CASSVAGRQGVDEQFF
>-|TRBV18|-|TRBJ1-3
TGTGCCAGCTCACAGGCGGGACATAGACTAAACTCTGGAAACACCATATATTTT
CASSQAGHRLNSGNTIYF
>-|TRBV2|-|TRBJ1-5
TGTGCCAGCAGTGTACGCCTCAATCAGCCCCAGCATTTT
CASSVRLNQPQHF
>-|TRBV7-7|-|TRBJ2-7
TGTGCCAGCAGCTTAGCAGGCGGCGAGCAGTACTTC
CASSLAGGEQYF
>-|TRBV2|-|TRBJ2-4
TGTGCCAGCAACCTGGCCAAAAACATTCAGTACTTC
CASNLAKNIQYF
>-|TRBV19|-|TRBJ1-1
TGTGCCAGTAGTATAGTGGGTCAGGGGTCGAACACTGAAGCTTTCTTT
CASSIVGQGSNTEAFF
>-|TRBV5-1|-|TRBJ2-7
TGCGCCAGCAGCTTGTACGGAGGTCGACAGGAGAGCTCCTACGAGCAGTACTTC
CASSLYGGRQESSYEQYF
>-|TRBV4-1|-|TRBJ2-6
TGCGCCAGCAGCCACTATATGGGGAAAGTCTCTGGGGCCAACGTCCTGACTTTC
CASSHYMGKVSGANVLTF
>-|TRBV6-5|-|TRBJ2-3
TGTGCCAGCAGTCAAAACACAGATACGCAGTATTTT
CASSQNTDTQYF
>-|TRBV5-5|-|TRBJ2-1
TGTGCCAGCAGTACGCTCGGGGGTGCCTACAATGAGCAGTTCTTC
CASSTLGGAYNEQFF
>-|TRBV9|-|TRBJ1-2
TGTGCCAGCAGATCTCTATGGGGGGACAAAGCTAACTATGGCTACACCTTC
CASRSLWGDKANYGYTF
>-|TRBV7-9|-|TRBJ1-2
TGTGCCAGCAGCTTCCGGGACCCCTCGGCACTGAACGGCTACACCTTC
CASSFRDPSALNGYTF
>-|TRBV4-1|TRBD1|TRBJ1-1
TGCGCCAGCAGCCAAGGGGGGACAGGGATGAACACTGAAGCTTTCTTT
CASSQGGTGMNTEAFF
>-|TRBV11-2|TRBD1|TRBJ2-7
TGTGCCAGCAGGTCCGGGACAGGGGACCACGAGCAGTACTTC
CASRSGTGDHEQYF
>-|TRBV19|TRBD1|TRBJ1-3
TGTGCCAGTAGTATAATAGGACAGGGGATCTCTGGAAACACCATATATTTT
CASSIIGQGISGNTIYF
>-|TRBV18|-|TRBJ1-6
TGTGCCAGCTCATCAGACCAGACCTCACCCCTCCACTTT
CASSSDQTSPLHF
>-|TRBV5-6|-|TRBJ2-7
TGTGCCAGCAGCTTGACTGGGGACACCCGAAGGAGGCAGTACTTC
CASSLTGDTRRRQYF
>-|TRBV6-1|TRBD2|TRBJ2-3
TGTGCCAGCAGTGATGGATGGACTAGCGGGGGGGGGAGCACAGATACGCAGTATTTT
CASSDGWTSGGGSTDTQYF
>-|TRBV6-1|TRBD2|TRBJ2-3
TGTGCCAGCAGTGAAGGGACTAGCGGGAGCCTTTGGTCTGCAGATACGCAGTATTTT
CASSEGTSGSLWSADTQYF
>-|TRBV6-1|-|TRBJ1-2
TGTGCCAGCAGTGAAGGTGTCTGGGTCGGGGGCTACACCTTC
CASSEGVWVGGYTF
>-|TRBV25-1|-|TRBJ2-2
TGTGCCAGCAGGGGTGGCACCGGGGAGCTGTTTTTT
CASRGGTGELFF
>-|TRBV6-1|TRBD1|TRBJ1-3
TGTGCCAGCAGCCGACAGGGGGCTGGAAACACCATATATTTT
CASSRQGAGNTIYF
>-|TRBV5-1|TRBD2|TRBJ2-3
TGCGCCAGCAGCTTGACCCCGGGACTAGCGGGGGGGGGTACAGATACGCAGTATTTT
CASSLTPGLAGGGTDTQYF
>-|TRBV2|-|TRBJ2-5
TGTGCCAGCATCGCGGACAGTTACCAAGAGACCCAGTACTTC
CASIADSYQETQYF
>-|TRBV4-1|-|TRBJ1-5
TGCGCCAGCAGCCAAGAGGGCCGGGGAGGCAATCAGCCCCAGCATTTT
CASSQEGRGGNQPQHF